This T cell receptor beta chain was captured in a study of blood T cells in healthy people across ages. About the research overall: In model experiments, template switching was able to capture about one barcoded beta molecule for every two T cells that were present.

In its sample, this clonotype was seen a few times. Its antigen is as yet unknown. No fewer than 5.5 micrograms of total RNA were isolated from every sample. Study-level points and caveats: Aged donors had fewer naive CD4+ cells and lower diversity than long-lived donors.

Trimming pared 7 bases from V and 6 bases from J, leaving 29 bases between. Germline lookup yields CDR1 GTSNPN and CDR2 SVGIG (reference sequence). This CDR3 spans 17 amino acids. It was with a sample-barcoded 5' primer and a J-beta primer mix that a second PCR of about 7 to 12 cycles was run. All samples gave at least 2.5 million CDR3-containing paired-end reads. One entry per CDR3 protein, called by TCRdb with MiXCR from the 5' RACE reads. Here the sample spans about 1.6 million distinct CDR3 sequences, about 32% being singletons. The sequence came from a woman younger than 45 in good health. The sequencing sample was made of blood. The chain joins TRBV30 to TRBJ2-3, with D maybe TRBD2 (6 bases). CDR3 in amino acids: CASGSGQPTGASDTQYF. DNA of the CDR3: TGTGCCTCCGGTTCGGGGCAGCCAACGGGAGCTTCGGATACGCAGTATTTT.